This entry lists 22 T cell receptor beta chains sequenced from one sample in a study of blood T cell repertoires in COVID-19. Sequenced by immunoSEQ multiplex PCR; TCRdb stores in-frame clones only, minus some. The table records about 150,000 clones, about 85% of them present only once. Sequencing was performed on peripheral blood. The receptors shown here come from a woman between 35 and 50 years old with active or convalescent COVID-19.

This chain connects TRBV5-1 to TRBJ2-2; 11 bases align to TRBD2. Germline V lookup: CDR1 SGHRS, CDR2 YFSETQ. The CDR3 sequence is 19 residues long. The V and J ends lost 2 bases and 3 bases, in that order; junction bases with no gene match: 12. The CDR3 DNA follows: TGCGCCAGCAGCTTCTTCGCTTCTAGCGGGGGGCTGGACACCGGGGAGCTGTTTTTT. Translating gives CASSFFASSGGLDTGELFF.

The table lists this clone with a count of one. This chain joins TRBV27 and TRBJ1-6; D possibly corresponds to TRBD1 (5 bases). Germline CDR1 is MNHEY and CDR2 is SMNVEV (reference sequence). This CDR3 comprises 16 residues. V was clipped by 3 bases and J by 9 bases, with 18 bases between them. CDR3 nucleotides: TGTGCCAGCAGTTTCCGTGGACCGGCGGGGGGTTCACCCCTCCACTTT. Protein sequence: CASSFRGPAGGSPLHF.

The chain's CDR3 is CASSPMAGENSPLHF. Here the CDR3 DNA reads TGTGCCAGCTCACCAATGGCAGGGGAAAATTCACCCCTCCACTTT. The chain has TRBV18 and TRBJ1-6; tentatively, D is TRBD1 (6 bases). This CDR3 is built from 15 residues. The ends were cut back, 2 bases at V and 7 bases at J, with 12 bases in the middle. Germline CDR1 and CDR2: KGHSH and LQKENI. Full variable domain (remainder filled in from reference TRBV18 and TRBJ1-6): NAGVMQNPRHLVRRRGQEARLRCSPMKGHSHVYWYRQLPEEGLKFMVYLQKENIIDESGMPKERFSAEFPKEGPSILRIQQVVRGDSAAYFCASSPMAGENSPLHFGNGTRLTVT.

The V call is TRBV11-3, the J call TRBJ2-1, with D maybe TRBD1 (6 bases). Germline V gene lookup returns CDR1 SGHNT and CDR2 YENEEA. V lost 1 base to trimming and J lost 6 bases, with 16 bases between them. This CDR3 is 16 amino acids long. In DNA, the CDR3 is TGTGCCAGCAGCTTAGTTTGGGGACAAGCCCCCAATGAGCAGTTCTTC. Translated, it gives CASSLVWGQAPNEQFF.

The chain carries TRBV5-1 and TRBJ1-1; the D is unclear. Germline V CDR1 and CDR2: SGHRS, YFSETQ. This CDR3 is 14 amino acids long. V was trimmed by 1 base and J by 3 bases, leaving 10 bases between them. The CDR3 coding sequence is TGCGCCAGCAGCTTGCGACTGCGTGACACTGAAGCTTTCTTT. Translation: CASSLRLRDTEAFF.

The chain is built from TRBV28 and TRBJ1-5; weak D call: TRBD1 (6 bases). Trimming left V 2 bases short and J 8 bases short, with 19 bases between. This CDR3 contains 16 residues. Germline V lookup: CDR1 MDHEN, CDR2 SYDVKM. This CDR3 is CASSLGARGAGEPQHF. The CDR3 DNA follows: TGTGCCAGCAGTTTAGGCGCGCGGGGGGCTGGAGAGCCCCAGCATTTT.

This chain links TRBV7-6 with TRBJ1-5; D may be TRBD1 (5 bases). This CDR3 has 15 amino acids. The germline CDR1 and CDR2 sequences are SGHVS and FNYEAQ. The ends were cut back, 1 base at V and 4 bases at J, with 11 bases in the middle. The CDR3 DNA reads TGTGCCAGCAGCTTAGGGGGGGTAGGAAATCAGCCCCAGCATTTT. This gives the protein CASSLGGVGNQPQHF. The whole variable domain, remainder taken from reference TRBV7-6 and TRBJ1-5, is GAGVSQSPRYKVTKRGQDVALRCDPISGHVSLYWYRQALGQGPEFLTYFNYEAQQDKSGLPNDRFSAERPEGSISTLTIQRTEQRDSAMYRCASSLGGVGNQPQHFGDGTRLSIL.

The chain is built from TRBV18 and TRBJ1-6; tentative D call: TRBD1 (5 bases). This CDR3 region has 13 residues. Germline V gene lookup returns CDR1 KGHSH and CDR2 LQKENI. The V end lost 5 bases, the J end lost 8 bases, and 10 bases lay between the germline ends. CDR3 in DNA: TGTGCCAGCTCAACCACGGGGGATTCACCCCTCCACTTT. It is translated as CASSTTGDSPLHF. Filled out from reference TRBV18 and TRBJ1-6, the complete variable domain reads NAGVMQNPRHLVRRRGQEARLRCSPMKGHSHVYWYRQLPEEGLKFMVYLQKENIIDESGMPKERFSAEFPKEGPSILRIQQVVRGDSAAYFCASSTTGDSPLHFGNGTRLTVT.

This clone has more than one count but fewer than ten. V is TRBV6-4 and J is TRBJ2-2, with 8 bases identical to TRBD2. The V segment lost 3 bases and the J segment 4 bases; nucleotides outside the gene matches: 1. The CDR3 has 14 residues. CDR1 MRHNA and CDR2 SNTAGT come from the germline V gene. The CDR3 DNA follows: TGTGCCAGCAGTGAAAGCGGGGGCACCGGGGAGCTGTTTTTT. Encoded protein: CASSESGGTGELFF.

The chain links TRBV6-6 to TRBJ2-4; 9 bases are a match to TRBD2. V dropped 8 bases and J dropped 7; count of bases not matched to a gene: 3. There are 12 residues in the CDR3. Germline assignment: CDR1 MNHNY and CDR2 SVGAGI (reference sequence). CDR3 coding DNA: TGTGCCAGCGAAAGCGGGGGGAACATTCAGTACTTC. Translation gives CASESGGNIQYF.

This chain links TRBV24-1 with TRBJ2-3; TRBD1 is a possible D gene (5 bases). V gave up 0 bases and J gave up 2 bases, with 8 bases separating them. The CDR3 consists of 15 residues. CDR1 and CDR2 from the germline V gene are KGHDR and SFDVKD. This CDR3 is CATSDLPGSTDTQYF. As DNA, the CDR3 is TGTGCCACCAGTGATTTGCCAGGGTCCACAGATACGCAGTATTTT.

V gene TRBV14 combines with J gene TRBJ1-5; D call uncertain. V lost 4 bases, J lost 3 bases, and 10 bases lay in between. The CDR3 spans 14 residues. Germline V CDR1 and CDR2: SGHDN, FVKESK. CDR3: CASSLRGNNQPQHF. For the CDR3, the DNA is TGTGCCAGCAGCCTTCGGGGAAACAATCAGCCCCAGCATTTT.

V is TRBV21-1 and J is TRBJ2-1; the D call of TRBD2 is as the table states it, not checked on the DNA. TRBV21-1 is a documented pseudogene. The CDR3 is made up of 15 amino acids. The CDR3 sequence: CASSKRAGAVVEQFF. CDR3 nucleotides: TGTGCCAGCAGCAAACGGGCGGGGGCCGTTGTTGAGCAGTTCTTC.

The chain joins TRBV18 to TRBJ1-1; D is ambiguous. Germline lookup yields CDR1 KGHSH and CDR2 LQKENI. Trimming took 5 bases from V and 0 from J, leaving 7 bases between them. The CDR3 is 13 residues long. CDR3 loop: CASSAGMNTEAFF. DNA of the CDR3: TGTGCCAGCTCAGCCGGGATGAACACTGAAGCTTTCTTT.

CDR3 sequence reads: CASSPTPYEQYF. In DNA form, the CDR3 reads TGTGCCAGCTCCCCTACCCCCTACGAGCAGTACTTC. V gene TRBV27 combines with J gene TRBJ2-7; D unresolved. This CDR3 has 12 residues. Per germline, CDR1 MNHEY and CDR2 SMNVEV (reference sequence). V lost 8 bases and J lost 2, with 10 bases in between.

The V call is TRBV28, the J call TRBJ2-7, with 7 bases that match TRBD1. The V and J ends lost 4 bases and 0 bases, in that order; junction bases with no gene match: 9. Germline CDR1 and CDR2: MDHEN and SYDVKM. The CDR3 length is 16 residues. CDR3 region: CASSSSWTGNSYEQYF. In DNA, the CDR3 is TGTGCCAGCAGTTCCTCCTGGACAGGAAACTCCTACGAGCAGTACTTC.

This clone has at least ten counts. The chain joins TRBV5-5 to TRBJ1-5, with 7 bases that match TRBD1. Per the germline V gene, CDR1 is SGHKS and CDR2 is YYEKEE (reference sequence). This CDR3 contains 14 residues. V shed 4 bases, J shed 7 bases, and the junction held 8 bases outside the gene matches. This CDR3 reads CASSRTDRLQPQHF. For the CDR3, the DNA is TGTGCCAGCAGCCGAACGGACAGGCTGCAGCCCCAGCATTTT.

The chain couples TRBV11-1 to TRBJ1-6; TRBD1 might be the D (5 bases). Per the germline V gene, CDR1 is SGHAT and CDR2 is FQDESV (reference sequence). The V gene lost 5 bases and the J gene lost 5 bases, with 10 bases spanning the gap. The CDR3 is 14 residues long. This chain's CDR3 is CASSRKGNNSPLHF. The CDR3 DNA is TGTGCCAGCAGCCGAAAGGGGAATAATTCACCCCTCCACTTT. The whole variable domain, remainder taken from reference TRBV11-1 and TRBJ1-6, is EAEVAQSPRYKITEKSQAVAFWCDPISGHATLYWYRQILGQGPELLVQFQDESVVDDSQLPKDRFSAERLKGVDSTLKIQPAELGDSAMYLCASSRKGNNSPLHFGNGTRLTVT.

V gene TRBV11-2 combines with J gene TRBJ2-1; TRBD2 matches at 7 bases. The CDR3 runs to 16 residues. The germline V gene encodes CDR1 SGHAT and CDR2 FQNNGV. V gave up 5 bases and J gave up 7 bases; unmatched junction bases: 14. The CDR3 nucleotides read TGTGCCAGCAGCAGGGGCGGGGCGGGAGTTAGAAATGAGCAGTTCTTC. Protein: CASSRGGAGVRNEQFF.

The chain joins TRBV6-5 to TRBJ2-7; D may be TRBD1 (5 bases). The germline V gene encodes CDR1 MNHEY and CDR2 SVGAGI. The CDR3 is made up of 15 amino acids. Deletions cut 0 bases from V and 5 bases from J, with 14 bases between. CDR3 loop: CASSYSKGVVDEQYF. Written as DNA, the CDR3 is TGTGCCAGCAGTTACTCGAAAGGGGTAGTCGACGAGCAGTACTTC.

The chain has TRBV5-4 and TRBJ2-1; D possibly corresponds to TRBD2 (6 bases). The V gene's germline CDR1 is SGHNT and CDR2 YYREEE (reference sequence). V lost 5 bases, J lost 0 bases, and 15 bases lay in between. CDR3 length: 16 amino acids. The CDR3: CASSLDSGSSYNEQFF. In DNA, the CDR3 is TGTGCCAGCAGTCTAGATAGCGGCAGCTCCTACAATGAGCAGTTCTTC.

The chain joins TRBV7-2 to TRBJ1-5; D unresolved. V lost 1 base and J 7 bases, leaving 5 bases between the germline ends. Germline CDR1 reads SGHTA; CDR2 reads FQGNSA. The CDR3 has 12 residues. The CDR3, as DNA: TGTGCCAGCAGCTTAGATTTACAGCCCCAGCATTTT. Its protein product is CASSLDLQPQHF.